The T cell receptor (beta chain) described here comes from a study of shared clonotypes between healthy human individuals. The CDR3 contains 13 residues. Germline-derived CDR1 and CDR2 are SNHLY and FYNNEI. Trimming shortened V by 4 bases and J by 3 bases, and 9 bases separated the two germline ends. Study conclusions and caveats: In a few donors, about 5% of naive CD4 clonotypes appeared in common. Incompleteness in sorted-subset sequencing, despite large depth, was shown by rarefaction.

Remarks on this clone: What it binds is not known.

The test was conducted at deep level. TCRdb's table, derived via immunoSEQ multiplex PCR, lists solely in-frame clones and lacks some. Altogether about 2.4 million clones are present, roughly nine tenths being singletons, with the ten largest covering more than 0.12%. V and J are TRBV2 and TRBJ1-1; no firm D call. The sequence came from a man between 18 and 29 years old in good health. Material: naive CD4+ T cells sorted from blood. Subset defined: CD45RA+ positively selected. In nucleotides, the CDR3 is TGTGCCAGCAGTGTCTGGGCCTACACTGAAGCTTTCTTT. Protein product: CASSVWAYTEAFF. The whole variable domain, filled in from reference TRBV2 and TRBJ1-1, reads EPEVTQTPSHQVTQMGQEVILRCVPISNHLYFYWYRQILGQKVEFLVSFYNNEISEKSEIFDDQFSVERPDGSNFTLKIRSTKLEDSAMYFCASSVWAYTEAFFGQGTRLTVV.